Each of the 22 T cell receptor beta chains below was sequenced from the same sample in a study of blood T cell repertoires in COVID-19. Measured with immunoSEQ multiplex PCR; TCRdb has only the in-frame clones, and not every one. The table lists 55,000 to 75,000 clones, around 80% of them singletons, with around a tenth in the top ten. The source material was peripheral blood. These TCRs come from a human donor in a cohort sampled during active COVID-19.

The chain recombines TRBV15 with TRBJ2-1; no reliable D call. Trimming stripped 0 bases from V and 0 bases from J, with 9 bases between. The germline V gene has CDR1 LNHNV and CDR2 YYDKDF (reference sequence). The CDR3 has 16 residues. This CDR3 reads CATSREADSSYNEQFF. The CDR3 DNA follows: TGTGCCACCAGCAGAGAGGCAGACTCCTCCTACAATGAGCAGTTCTTC.

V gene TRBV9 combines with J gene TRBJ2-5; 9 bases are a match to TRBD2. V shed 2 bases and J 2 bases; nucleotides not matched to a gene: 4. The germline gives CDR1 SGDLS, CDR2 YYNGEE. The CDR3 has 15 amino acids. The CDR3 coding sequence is TGTGCCAGCAGCGTTTTAGCGGGAGCGCAAGAGACCCAGTACTTC. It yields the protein CASSVLAGAQETQYF.

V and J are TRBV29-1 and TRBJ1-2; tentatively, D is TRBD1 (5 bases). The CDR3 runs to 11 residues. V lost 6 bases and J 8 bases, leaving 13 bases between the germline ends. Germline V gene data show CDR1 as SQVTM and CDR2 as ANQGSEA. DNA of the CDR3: TGCAGCGTGGGGCCGACAGACGGCTACACCTTC. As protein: CSVGPTDGYTF.

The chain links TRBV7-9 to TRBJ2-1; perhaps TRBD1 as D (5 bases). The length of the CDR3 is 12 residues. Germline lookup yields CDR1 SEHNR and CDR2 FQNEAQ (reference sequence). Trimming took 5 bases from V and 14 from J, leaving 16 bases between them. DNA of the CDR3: TGTGCCAGCAGCCCGAGGCTGGGCAGGGAGTTCTTC. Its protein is CASSPRLGREFF.

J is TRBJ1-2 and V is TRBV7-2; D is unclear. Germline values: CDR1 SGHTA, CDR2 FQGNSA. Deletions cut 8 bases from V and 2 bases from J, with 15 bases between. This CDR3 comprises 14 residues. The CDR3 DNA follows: TGTGCCAGCGTAAACCCCGGACTAAACTATGGCTACACCTTC. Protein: CASVNPGLNYGYTF.

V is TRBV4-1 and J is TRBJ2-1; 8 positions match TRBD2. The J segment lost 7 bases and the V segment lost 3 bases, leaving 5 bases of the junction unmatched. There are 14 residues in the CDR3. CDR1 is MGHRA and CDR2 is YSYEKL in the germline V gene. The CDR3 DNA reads TGCGCCAGCAGCCATGTCACGGGGGGGAATGAGCAGTTCTTC. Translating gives CASSHVTGGNEQFF.

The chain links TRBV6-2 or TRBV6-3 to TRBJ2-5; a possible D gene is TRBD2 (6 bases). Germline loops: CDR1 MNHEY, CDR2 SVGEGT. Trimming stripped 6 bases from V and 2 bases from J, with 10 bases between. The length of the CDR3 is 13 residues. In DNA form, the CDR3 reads TGTGCCAGCAGCCGGGACTTACAAGAGACCCAGTACTTC. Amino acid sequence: CASSRDLQETQYF.

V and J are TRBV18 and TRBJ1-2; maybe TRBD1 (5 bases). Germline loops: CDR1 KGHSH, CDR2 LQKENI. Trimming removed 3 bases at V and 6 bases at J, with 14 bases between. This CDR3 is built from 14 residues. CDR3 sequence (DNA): TGTGCCAGCTCACCGACAGCTCCCTTGGATGGCTACACCTTC. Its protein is CASSPTAPLDGYTF.

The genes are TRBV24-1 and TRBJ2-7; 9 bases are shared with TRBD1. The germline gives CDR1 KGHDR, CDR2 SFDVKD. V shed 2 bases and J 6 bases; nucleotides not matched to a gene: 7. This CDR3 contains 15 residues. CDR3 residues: CATSDSGQGVVEQYF. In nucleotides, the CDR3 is TGTGCCACCAGTGATTCGGGACAGGGAGTAGTCGAGCAGTACTTC.

The CDR3 DNA reads as TGCGCCAGCAGCCAAGGGGGCGGCGGGGGAAGCGCCAATGAGCAGTTCTTC. It yields the protein CASSQGGGGGSANEQFF. The rearrangement joins TRBV4-3 to TRBJ2-1; 7 bases are a match to TRBD2. The CDR3 consists of 17 residues. CDR1 and CDR2 from the germline V gene are LGHNA and YSLEER. V dropped 1 base and J dropped 6; count of bases not matched to a gene: 12.

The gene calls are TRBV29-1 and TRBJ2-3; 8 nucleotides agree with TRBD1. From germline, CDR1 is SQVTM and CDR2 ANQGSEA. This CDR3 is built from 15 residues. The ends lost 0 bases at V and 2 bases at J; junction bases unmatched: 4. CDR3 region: CSVEDDRGYTDTQYF. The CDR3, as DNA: TGCAGCGTTGAAGATGACAGGGGATACACAGATACGCAGTATTTT.

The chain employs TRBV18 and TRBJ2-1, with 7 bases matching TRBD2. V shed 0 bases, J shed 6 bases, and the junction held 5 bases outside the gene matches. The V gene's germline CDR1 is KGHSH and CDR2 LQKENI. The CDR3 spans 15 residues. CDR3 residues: CASSPPKVAGNEQFF. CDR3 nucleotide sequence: TGTGCCAGCTCACCACCGAAGGTAGCGGGCAATGAGCAGTTCTTC. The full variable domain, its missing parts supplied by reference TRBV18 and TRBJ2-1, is NAGVMQNPRHLVRRRGQEARLRCSPMKGHSHVYWYRQLPEEGLKFMVYLQKENIIDESGMPKERFSAEFPKEGPSILRIQQVVRGDSAAYFCASSPPKVAGNEQFFGPGTRLTVL.

The CDR3 loop is CASSLEGGDSYGYTF. In DNA, the CDR3 is TGCGCCAGCAGCTTGGAAGGGGGAGATTCCTATGGCTACACCTTC. The chain is built from TRBV5-1 and TRBJ1-2, with a tentative D call TRBD1 (6 bases). The CDR3 consists of 15 residues. V dropped 0 bases and J dropped 4 bases, with 13 bases sitting between them. Germline V gives CDR1 SGHRS, CDR2 YFSETQ.

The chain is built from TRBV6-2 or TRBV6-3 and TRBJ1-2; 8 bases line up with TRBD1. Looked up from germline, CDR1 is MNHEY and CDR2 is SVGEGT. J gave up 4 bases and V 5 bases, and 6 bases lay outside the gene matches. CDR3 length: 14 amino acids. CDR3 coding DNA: TGTGCCAGCAGTGGACCTGGGACAGGCTATGGCTACACCTTC. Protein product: CASSGPGTGYGYTF.

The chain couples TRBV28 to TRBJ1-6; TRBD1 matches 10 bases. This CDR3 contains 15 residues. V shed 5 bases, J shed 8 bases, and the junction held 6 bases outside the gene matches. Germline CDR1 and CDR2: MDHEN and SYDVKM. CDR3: CASSPRTGGYSPLHF. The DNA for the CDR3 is TGTGCCAGCAGTCCCCGGACAGGGGGTTATTCACCCCTCCACTTT. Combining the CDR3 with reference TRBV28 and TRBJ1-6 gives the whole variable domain DVKVTQSSRYLVKRTGEKVFLECVQDMDHENMFWYRQDPGLGLRLIYFSYDVKMKEKGDIPEGYSVSREKKERFSLILESASTNQTSMYLCASSPRTGGYSPLHFGNGTRLTVT.

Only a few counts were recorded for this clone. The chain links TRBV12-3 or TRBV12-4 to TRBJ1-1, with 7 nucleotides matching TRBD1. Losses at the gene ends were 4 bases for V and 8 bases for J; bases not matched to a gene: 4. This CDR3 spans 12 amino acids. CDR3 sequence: CASSSLQGEAFF. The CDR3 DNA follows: TGTGCCAGCAGTTCCCTACAGGGGGAAGCTTTCTTT.

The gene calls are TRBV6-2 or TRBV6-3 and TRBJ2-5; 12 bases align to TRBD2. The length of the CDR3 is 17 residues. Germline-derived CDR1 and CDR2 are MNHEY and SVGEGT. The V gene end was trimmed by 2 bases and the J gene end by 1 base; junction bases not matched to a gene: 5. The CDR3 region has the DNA TGTGCCAGCAGTTACCCTATGGGACTAGCGGGCCAAGAGACCCAGTACTTC. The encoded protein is CASSYPMGLAGQETQYF.

The CDR3 region is CASSPNRDTQYF. The CDR3 coding sequence is TGTGCCAGCAGCCCGAACAGGGATACGCAGTATTTT. The chain employs TRBV7-9 and TRBJ2-3; a possible D gene is TRBD1 (5 bases). The V and J ends lost 5 bases and 6 bases respectively, with 9 bases between them. The CDR3 extends over 12 amino acids. The germline gives CDR1 SEHNR, CDR2 FQNEAQ (reference sequence).

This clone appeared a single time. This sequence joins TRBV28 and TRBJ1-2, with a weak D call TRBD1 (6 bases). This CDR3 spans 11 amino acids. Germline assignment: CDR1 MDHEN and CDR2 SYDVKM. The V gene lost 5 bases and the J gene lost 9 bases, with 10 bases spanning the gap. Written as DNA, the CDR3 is TGTGCCAGCAGTCACAGGGAAAGCTACACCTTC. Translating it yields CASSHRESYTF.

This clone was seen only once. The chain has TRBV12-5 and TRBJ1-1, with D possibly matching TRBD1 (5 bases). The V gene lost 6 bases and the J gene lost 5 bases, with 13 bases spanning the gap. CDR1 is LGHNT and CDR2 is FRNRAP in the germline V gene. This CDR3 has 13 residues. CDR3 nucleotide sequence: TGTGCTAGTGGCCTGGCGGGGGGGACTGAAGCTTTCTTT. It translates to CASGLAGGTEAFF.

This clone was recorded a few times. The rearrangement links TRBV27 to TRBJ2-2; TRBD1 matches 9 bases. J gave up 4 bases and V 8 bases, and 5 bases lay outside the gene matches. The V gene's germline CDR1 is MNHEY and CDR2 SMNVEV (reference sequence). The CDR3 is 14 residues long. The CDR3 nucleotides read TGTGCCAGCCAACCGGGACAGGGCACCGGGGAGCTGTTTTTT. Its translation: CASQPGQGTGELFF.

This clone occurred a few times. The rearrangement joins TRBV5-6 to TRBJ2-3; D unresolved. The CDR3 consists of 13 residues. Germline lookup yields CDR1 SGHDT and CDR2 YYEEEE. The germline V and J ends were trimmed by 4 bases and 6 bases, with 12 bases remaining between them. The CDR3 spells CASSAVLTDTQYF. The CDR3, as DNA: TGTGCCAGCAGCGCTGTTCTAACTGATACGCAGTATTTT.